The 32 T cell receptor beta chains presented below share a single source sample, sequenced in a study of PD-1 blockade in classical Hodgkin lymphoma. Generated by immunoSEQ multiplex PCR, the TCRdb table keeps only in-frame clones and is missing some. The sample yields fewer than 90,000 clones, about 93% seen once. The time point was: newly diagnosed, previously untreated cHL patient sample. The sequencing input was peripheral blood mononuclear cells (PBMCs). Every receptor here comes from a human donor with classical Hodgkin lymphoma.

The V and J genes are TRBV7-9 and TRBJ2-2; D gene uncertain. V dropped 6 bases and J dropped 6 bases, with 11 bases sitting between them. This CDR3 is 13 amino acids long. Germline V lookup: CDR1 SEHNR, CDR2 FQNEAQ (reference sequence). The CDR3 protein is CASRASLAGELFF. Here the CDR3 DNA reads TGTGCCAGCAGGGCCAGTCTGGCCGGGGAGCTGTTTTTT.

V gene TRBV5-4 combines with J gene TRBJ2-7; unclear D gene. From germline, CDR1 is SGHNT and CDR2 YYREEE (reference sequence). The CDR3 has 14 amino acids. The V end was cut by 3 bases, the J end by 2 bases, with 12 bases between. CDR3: CASSSRVSPYEQYF. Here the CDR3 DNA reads TGTGCCAGCAGCTCCCGGGTCTCTCCCTACGAGCAGTACTTC.

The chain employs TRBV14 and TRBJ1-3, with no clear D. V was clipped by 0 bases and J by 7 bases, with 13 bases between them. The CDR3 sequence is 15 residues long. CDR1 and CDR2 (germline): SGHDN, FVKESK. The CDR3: CASSQDRLLGNTIYF. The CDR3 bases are TGTGCCAGCAGCCAAGACCGACTACTTGGGAACACCATATATTTT.

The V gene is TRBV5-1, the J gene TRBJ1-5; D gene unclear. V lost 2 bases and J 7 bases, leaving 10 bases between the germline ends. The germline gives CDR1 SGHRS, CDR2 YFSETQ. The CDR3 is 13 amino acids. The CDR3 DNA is TGCGCCAGCAGCTTTTCATCAGACCAGCCCCAGCATTTT. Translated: CASSFSSDQPQHF.

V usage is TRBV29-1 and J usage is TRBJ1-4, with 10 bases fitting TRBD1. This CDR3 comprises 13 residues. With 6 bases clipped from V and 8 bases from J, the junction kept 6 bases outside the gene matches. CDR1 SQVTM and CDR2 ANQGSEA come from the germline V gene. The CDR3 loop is CSVDRGRGEKLFF. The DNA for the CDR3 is TGCAGCGTAGACAGGGGGCGAGGCGAAAAACTGTTTTTT.

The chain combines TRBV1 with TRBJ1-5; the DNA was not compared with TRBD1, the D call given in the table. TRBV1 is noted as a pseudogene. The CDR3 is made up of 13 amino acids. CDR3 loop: CTSSQHQGQPQHF. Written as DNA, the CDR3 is TGCACCAGCAGCCAACATCAGGGCCAGCCCCAGCATTTT.

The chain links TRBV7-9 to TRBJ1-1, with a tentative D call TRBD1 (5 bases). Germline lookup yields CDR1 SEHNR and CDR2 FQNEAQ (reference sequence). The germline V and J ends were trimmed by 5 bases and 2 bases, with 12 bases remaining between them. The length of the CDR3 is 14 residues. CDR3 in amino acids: CASSPRQTNTEAFF. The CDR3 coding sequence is TGTGCCAGCAGCCCGAGACAGACAAACACTGAAGCTTTCTTT.

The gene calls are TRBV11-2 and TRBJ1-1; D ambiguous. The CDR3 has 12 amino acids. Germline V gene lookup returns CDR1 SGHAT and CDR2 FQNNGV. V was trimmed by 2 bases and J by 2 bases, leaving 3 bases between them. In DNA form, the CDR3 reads TGTGCCAGCAGCTTACAAAACACTGAAGCTTTCTTT. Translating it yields CASSLQNTEAFF.

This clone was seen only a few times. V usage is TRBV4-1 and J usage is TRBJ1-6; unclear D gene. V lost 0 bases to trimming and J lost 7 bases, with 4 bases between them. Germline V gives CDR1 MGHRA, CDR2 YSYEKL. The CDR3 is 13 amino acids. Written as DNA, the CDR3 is TGCGCCAGCAGCCAAGAAGAGAATTCACCCCTCCACTTT. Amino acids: CASSQEENSPLHF.

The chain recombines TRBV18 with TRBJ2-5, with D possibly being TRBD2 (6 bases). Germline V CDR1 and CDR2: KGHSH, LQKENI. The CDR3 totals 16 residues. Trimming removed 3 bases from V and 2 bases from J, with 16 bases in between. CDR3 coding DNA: TGTGCCAGCTCACCCCCGTTGACTAGGAGGCAAGAGACCCAGTACTTC. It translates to CASSPPLTRRQETQYF. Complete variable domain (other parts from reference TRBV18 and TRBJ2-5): NAGVMQNPRHLVRRRGQEARLRCSPMKGHSHVYWYRQLPEEGLKFMVYLQKENIIDESGMPKERFSAEFPKEGPSILRIQQVVRGDSAAYFCASSPPLTRRQETQYFGPGTRLLVL.

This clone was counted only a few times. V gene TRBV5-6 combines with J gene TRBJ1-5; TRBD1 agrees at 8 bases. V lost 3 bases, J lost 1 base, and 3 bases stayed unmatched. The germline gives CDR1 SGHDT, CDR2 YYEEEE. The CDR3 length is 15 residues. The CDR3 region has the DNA TGTGCCAGCAGCTACAGGGGGACGAGCAATCAGCCCCAGCATTTT. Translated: CASSYRGTSNQPQHF.

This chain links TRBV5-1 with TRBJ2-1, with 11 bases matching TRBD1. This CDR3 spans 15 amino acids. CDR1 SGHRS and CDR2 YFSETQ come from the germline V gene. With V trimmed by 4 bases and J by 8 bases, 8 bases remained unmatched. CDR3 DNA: TGCGCCAGCAGCCCAGGGACAGGGGGTTTGGATGAGCAGTTCTTC. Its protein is CASSPGTGGLDEQFF.

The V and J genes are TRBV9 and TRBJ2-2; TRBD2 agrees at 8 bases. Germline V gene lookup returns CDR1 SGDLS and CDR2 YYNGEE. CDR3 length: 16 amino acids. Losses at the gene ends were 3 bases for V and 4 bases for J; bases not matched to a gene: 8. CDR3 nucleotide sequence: TGTGCCAGCAGCGCGGGACTAGGGATGAGCACCGGGGAGCTGTTTTTT. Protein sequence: CASSAGLGMSTGELFF. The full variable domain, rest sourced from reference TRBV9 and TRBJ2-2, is DSGVTQTPKHLITATGQRVTLRCSPRSGDLSVYWYQQSLDQGLQFLIQYYNGEERAKGNILERFSAQQFPDLHSELNLSSLELGDSALYFCASSAGLGMSTGELFFGEGSRLTVL.

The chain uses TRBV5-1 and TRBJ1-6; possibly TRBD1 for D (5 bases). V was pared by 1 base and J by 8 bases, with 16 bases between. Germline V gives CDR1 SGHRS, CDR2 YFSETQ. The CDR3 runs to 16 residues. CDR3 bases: TGCGCCAGCAGCTTGAAGATAGGCAGGGAGGATTCACCCCTCCACTTT. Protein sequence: CASSLKIGREDSPLHF.

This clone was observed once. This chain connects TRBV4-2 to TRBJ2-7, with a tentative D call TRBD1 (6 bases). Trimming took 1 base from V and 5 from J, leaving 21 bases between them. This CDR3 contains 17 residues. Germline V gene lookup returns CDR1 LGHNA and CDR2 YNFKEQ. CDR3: CASSQGADVRGINEQYF. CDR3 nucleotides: TGTGCCAGCAGCCAAGGTGCTGATGTCAGGGGAATTAACGAGCAGTACTTC.

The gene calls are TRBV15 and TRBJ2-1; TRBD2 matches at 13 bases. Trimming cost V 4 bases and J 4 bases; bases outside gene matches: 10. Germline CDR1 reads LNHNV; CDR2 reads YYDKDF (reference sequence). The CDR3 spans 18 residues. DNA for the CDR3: TGTGCCACCAGCAACCCAGGGACTAGCGGGAAGGGGTACAATGAGCAGTTCTTC. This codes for CATSNPGTSGKGYNEQFF.

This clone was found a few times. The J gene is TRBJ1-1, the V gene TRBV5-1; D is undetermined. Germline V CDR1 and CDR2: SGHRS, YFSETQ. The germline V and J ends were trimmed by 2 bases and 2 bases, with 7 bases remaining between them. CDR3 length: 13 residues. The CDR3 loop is CASSFMANTEAFF. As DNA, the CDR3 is TGCGCCAGCAGCTTTATGGCCAACACTGAAGCTTTCTTT.

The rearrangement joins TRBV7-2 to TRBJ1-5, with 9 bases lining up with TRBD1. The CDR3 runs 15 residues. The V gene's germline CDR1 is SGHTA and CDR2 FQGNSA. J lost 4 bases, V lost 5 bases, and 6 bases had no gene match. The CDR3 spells CASSPGTGRNQPQHF. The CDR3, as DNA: TGTGCCAGCAGCCCCGGGACAGGGCGAAATCAGCCCCAGCATTTT. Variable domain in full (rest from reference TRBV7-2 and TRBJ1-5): GAGVSQSPSNKVTEKGKDVELRCDPISGHTALYWYRQSLGQGLEFLIYFQGNSAPDKSGLPSDRFSAERTGGSVSTLTIQRTQQEDSAVYLCASSPGTGRNQPQHFGDGTRLSIL.

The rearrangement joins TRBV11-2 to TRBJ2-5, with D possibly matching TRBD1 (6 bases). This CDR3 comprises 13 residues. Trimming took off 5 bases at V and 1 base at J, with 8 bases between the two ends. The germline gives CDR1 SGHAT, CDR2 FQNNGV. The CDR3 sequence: CASSLQGQETQYF. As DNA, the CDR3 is TGTGCCAGCAGCCTACAGGGCCAAGAGACCCAGTACTTC.

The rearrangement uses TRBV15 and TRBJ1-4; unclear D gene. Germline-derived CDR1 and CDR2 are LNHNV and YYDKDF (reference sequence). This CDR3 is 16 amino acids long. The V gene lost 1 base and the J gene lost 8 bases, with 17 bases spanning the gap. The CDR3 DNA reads TGTGCCACCAGCAGAGTCACGGGCCGACCGAGGGAAAAACTGTTTTTT. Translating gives CATSRVTGRPREKLFF. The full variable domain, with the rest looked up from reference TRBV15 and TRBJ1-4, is DAMVIQNPRYQVTQFGKPVTLSCSQTLNHNVMYWYQQKSSQAPKLLFHYYDKDFNNEADTPDNFQSRRPNTSFCFLDIRSPGLGDTAMYLCATSRVTGRPREKLFFGSGTQLSVL.

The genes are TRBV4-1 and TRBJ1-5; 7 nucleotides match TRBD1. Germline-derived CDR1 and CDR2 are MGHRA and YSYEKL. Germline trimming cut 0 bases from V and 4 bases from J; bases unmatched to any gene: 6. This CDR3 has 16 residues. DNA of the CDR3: TGCGCCAGCAGCCAAGACTTAACAGGGGTGAATCAGCCCCAGCATTTT. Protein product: CASSQDLTGVNQPQHF.

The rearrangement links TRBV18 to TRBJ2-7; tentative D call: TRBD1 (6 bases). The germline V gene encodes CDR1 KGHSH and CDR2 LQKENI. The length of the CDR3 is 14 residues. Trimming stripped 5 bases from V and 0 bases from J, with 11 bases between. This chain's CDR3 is CASSRAGDSYEQYF. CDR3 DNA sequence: TGTGCCAGCTCAAGGGCAGGGGACTCCTACGAGCAGTACTTC.

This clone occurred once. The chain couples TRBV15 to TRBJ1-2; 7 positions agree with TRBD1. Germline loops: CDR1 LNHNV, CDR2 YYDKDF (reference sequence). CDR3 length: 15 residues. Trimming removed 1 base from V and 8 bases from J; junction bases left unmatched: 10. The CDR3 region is CATSRVRQGSGGYTF. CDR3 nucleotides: TGTGCCACCAGCAGAGTCCGACAGGGATCCGGCGGCTACACCTTC.

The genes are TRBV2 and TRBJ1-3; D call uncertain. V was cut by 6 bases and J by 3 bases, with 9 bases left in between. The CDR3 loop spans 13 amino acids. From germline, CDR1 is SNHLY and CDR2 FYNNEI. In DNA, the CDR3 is TGTGCCAGCAGGATGGTGGGTGGAAACACCATATATTTT. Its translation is CASRMVGGNTIYF.

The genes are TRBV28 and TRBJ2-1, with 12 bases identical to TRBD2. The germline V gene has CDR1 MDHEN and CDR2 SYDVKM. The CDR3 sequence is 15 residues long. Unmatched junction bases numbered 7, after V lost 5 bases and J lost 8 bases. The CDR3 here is CASSRLAGVLDEQFF. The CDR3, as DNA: TGTGCCAGCAGTCGACTAGCGGGAGTTCTGGATGAGCAGTTCTTC.

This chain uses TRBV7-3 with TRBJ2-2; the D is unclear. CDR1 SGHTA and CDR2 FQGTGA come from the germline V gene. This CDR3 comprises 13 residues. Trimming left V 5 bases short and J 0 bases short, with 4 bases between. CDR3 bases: TGTGCCAGCAGCGCTCCGAACACCGGGGAGCTGTTTTTT. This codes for CASSAPNTGELFF.

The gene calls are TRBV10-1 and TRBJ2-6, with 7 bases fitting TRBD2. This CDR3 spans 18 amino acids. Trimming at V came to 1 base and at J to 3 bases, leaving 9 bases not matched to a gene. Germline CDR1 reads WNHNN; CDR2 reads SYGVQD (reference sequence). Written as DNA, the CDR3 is TGCGCCAGCAGTGAGTTATGGCGGGAGAAGTGTGGGGCCAACGTCCTGACTTTC. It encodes CASSELWREKCGANVLTF.

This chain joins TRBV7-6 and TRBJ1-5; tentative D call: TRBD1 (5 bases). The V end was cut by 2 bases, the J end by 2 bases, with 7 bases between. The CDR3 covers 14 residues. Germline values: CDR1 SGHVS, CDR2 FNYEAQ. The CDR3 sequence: CASSLSGGNQPQHF. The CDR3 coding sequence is TGTGCCAGCAGCTTATCGGGGGGCAATCAGCCCCAGCATTTT.

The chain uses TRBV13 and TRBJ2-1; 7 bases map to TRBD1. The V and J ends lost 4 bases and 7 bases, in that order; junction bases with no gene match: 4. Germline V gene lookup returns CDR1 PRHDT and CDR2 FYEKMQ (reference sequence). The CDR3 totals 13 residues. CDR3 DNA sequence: TGTGCCAGCAGCTCAGAACAGGGGAATGAGCAGTTCTTC. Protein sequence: CASSSEQGNEQFF.

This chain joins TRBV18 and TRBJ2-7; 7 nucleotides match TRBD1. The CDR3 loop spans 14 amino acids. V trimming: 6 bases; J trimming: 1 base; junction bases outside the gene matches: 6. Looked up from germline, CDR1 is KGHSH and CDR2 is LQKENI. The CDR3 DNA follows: TGTGCCAGCTCCGTAGGACAGGCATCCTACGAGCAGTACTTC. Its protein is CASSVGQASYEQYF.

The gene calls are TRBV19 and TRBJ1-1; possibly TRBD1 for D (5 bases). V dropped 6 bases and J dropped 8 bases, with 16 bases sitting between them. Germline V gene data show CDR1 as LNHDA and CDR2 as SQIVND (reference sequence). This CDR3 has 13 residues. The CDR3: CASSLGGGIEAFF. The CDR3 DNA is TGTGCCAGTAGCCTGGGCGGGGGGATAGAAGCTTTCTTT.

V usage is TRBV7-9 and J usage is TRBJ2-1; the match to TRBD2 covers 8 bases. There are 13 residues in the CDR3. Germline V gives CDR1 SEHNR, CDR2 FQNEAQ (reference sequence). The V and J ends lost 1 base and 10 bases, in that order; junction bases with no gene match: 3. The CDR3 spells CASSLGAGGEQFF. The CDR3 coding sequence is TGTGCCAGCAGCTTAGGGGCGGGGGGCGAGCAGTTCTTC.